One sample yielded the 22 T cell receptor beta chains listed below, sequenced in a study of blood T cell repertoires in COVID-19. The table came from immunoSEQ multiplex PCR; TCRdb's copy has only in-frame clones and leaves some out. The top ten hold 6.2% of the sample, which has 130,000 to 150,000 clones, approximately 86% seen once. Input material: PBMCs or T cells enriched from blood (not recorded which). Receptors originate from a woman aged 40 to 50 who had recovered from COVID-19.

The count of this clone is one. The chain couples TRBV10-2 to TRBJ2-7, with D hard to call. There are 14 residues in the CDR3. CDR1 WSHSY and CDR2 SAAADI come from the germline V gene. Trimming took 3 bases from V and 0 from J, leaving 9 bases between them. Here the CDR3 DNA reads TGCGCCAGCAGTGATACCGTCTACTCCTACGAGCAGTACTTC. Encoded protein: CASSDTVYSYEQYF.

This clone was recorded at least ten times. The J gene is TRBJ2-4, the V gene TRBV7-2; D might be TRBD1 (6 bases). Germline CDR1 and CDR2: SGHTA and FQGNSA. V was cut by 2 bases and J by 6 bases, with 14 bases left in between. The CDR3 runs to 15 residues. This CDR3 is CASSLWGQGINIQYF. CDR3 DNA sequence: TGTGCCAGCAGCTTATGGGGGCAGGGGATAAACATTCAGTACTTC.

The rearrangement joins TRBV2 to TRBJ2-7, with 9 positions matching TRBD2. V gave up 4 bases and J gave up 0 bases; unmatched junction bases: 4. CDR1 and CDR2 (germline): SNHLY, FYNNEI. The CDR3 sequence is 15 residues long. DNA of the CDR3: TGTGCCAGCAGTGGGCGACTAGCGGTCTCCTACGAGCAGTACTTC. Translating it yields CASSGRLAVSYEQYF.

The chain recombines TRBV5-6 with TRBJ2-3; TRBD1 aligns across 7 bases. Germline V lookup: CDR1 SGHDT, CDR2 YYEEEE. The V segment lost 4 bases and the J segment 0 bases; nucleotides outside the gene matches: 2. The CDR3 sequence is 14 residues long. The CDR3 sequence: CASSEDRSTDTQYF. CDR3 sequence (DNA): TGTGCCAGCAGCGAGGACAGGAGCACAGATACGCAGTATTTT.

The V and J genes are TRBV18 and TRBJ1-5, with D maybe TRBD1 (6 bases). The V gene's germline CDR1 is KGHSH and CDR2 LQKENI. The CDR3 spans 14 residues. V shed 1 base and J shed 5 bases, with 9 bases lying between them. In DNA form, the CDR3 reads TGTGCCAGCTCACCACGGGCAGGGGATCAGCCCCAGCATTTT. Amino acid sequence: CASSPRAGDQPQHF.

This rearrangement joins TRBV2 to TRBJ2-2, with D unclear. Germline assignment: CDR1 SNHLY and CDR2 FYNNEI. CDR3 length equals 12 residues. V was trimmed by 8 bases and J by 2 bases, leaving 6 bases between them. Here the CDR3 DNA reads TGTGCCAGCCAGACAAACACCGGGGAGCTGTTTTTT. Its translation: CASQTNTGELFF. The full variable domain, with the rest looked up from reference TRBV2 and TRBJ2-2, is EPEVTQTPSHQVTQMGQEVILRCVPISNHLYFYWYRQILGQKVEFLVSFYNNEISEKSEIFDDQFSVERPDGSNFTLKIRSTKLEDSAMYFCASQTNTGELFFGEGSRLTVL.

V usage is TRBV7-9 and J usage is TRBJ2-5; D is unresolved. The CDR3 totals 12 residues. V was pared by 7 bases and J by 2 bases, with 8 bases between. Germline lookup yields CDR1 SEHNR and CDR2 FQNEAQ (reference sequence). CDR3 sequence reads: CASTLKQETQYF. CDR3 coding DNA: TGTGCCAGCACCCTTAAACAAGAGACCCAGTACTTC.

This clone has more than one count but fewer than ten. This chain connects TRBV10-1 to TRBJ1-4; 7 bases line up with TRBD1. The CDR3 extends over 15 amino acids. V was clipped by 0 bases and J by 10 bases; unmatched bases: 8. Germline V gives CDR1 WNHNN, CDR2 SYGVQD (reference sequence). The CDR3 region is CASSESRGGPGKLFF. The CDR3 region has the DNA TGCGCCAGCAGTGAGTCGAGAGGGGGCCCCGGAAAACTGTTTTTT.

CDR3 protein: CASSYGVGGNTEAFF. The CDR3 coding sequence is TGTGCCAGCAGTTACGGGGTCGGGGGGAACACTGAAGCTTTCTTT. The chain carries TRBV6-6 and TRBJ1-1, with D possibly TRBD1 on 5 matching bases. Germline CDR1 reads MNHNY; CDR2 reads SVGAGI (reference sequence). The CDR3 is 15 amino acids. V was pared by 2 bases and J by 1 base, with 11 bases between.

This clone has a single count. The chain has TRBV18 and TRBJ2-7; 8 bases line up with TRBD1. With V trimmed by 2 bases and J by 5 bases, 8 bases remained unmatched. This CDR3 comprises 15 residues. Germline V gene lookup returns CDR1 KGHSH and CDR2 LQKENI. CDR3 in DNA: TGTGCCAGCTCACCAGGCGTACAGGGGGGTGACGAGCAGTACTTC. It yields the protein CASSPGVQGGDEQYF.

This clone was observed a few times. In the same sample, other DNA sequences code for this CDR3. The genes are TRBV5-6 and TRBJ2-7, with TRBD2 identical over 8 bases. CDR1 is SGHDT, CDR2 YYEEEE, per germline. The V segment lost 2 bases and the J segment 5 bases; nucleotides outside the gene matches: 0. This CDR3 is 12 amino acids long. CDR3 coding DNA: TGTGCCAGCAGCTTACTAGCGGACGAGCAGTACTTC. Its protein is CASSLLADEQYF.

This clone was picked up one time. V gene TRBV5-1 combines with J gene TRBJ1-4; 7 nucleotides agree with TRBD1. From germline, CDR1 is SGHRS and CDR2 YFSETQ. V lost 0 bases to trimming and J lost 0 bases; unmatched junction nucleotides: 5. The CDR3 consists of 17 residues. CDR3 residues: CASSLAGTDATNEKLFF. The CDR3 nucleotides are TGCGCCAGCAGCTTGGCCGGGACAGATGCAACTAATGAAAAACTGTTTTTT.

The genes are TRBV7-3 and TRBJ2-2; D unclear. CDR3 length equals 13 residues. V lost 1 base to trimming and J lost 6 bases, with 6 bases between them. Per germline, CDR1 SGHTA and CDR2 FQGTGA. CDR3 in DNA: TGTGCCAGCAGCTTAAGTGGGCCCGGGGAGCTGTTTTTT. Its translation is CASSLSGPGELFF.

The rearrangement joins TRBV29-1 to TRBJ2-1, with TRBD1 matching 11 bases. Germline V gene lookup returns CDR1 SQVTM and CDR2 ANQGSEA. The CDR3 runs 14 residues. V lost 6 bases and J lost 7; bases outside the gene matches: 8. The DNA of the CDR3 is TGCAGCGTCGCCCGCGGGACAGGGGGGAATGAGCAGTTCTTC. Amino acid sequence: CSVARGTGGNEQFF.

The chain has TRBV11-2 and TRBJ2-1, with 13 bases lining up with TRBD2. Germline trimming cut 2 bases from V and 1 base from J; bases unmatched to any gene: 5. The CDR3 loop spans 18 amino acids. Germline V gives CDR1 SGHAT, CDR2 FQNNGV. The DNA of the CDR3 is TGTGCCAGCAGCTTATTCAGACTAGCGGGGGGTTCCTACAATGAGCAGTTCTTC. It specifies CASSLFRLAGGSYNEQFF.

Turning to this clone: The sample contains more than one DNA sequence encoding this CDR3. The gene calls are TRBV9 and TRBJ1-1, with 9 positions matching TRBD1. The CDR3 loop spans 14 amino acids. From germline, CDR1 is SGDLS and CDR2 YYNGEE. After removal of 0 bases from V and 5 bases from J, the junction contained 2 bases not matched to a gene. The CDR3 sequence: CASSVGQGGTEAFF. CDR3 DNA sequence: TGTGCCAGCAGCGTAGGACAGGGGGGGACTGAAGCTTTCTTT.

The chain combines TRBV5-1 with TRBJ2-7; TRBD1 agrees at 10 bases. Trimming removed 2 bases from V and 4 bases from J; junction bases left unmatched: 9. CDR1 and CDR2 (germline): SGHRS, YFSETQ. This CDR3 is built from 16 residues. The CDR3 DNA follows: TGCGCCAGCAGCTTTTTAGTGACGGGACAGGGGTACGAGCAGTACTTC. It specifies CASSFLVTGQGYEQYF. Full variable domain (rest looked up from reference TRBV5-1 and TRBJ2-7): KAGVTQTPRYLIKTRGQQVTLSCSPISGHRSVSWYQQTPGQGLQFLFEYFSETQRNKGNFPGRFSGRQFSNSRSEMNVSTLELGDSALYLCASSFLVTGQGYEQYFGPGTRLTVT.

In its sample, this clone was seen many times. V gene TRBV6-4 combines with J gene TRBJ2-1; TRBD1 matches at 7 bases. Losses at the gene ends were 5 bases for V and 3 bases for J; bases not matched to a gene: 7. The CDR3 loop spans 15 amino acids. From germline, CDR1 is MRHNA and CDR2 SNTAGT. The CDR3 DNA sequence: TGTGCCAGCAGTCTCGAGGGGGCTGACTACAATGAGCAGTTCTTC. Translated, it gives CASSLEGADYNEQFF.

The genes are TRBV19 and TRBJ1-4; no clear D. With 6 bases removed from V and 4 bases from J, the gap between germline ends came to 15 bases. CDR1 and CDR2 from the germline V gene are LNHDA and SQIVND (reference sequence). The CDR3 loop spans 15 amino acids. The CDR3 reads CASRPSHPNNEKLFF. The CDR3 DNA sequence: TGTGCCAGTAGACCTAGCCACCCTAATAATGAAAAACTGTTTTTT.

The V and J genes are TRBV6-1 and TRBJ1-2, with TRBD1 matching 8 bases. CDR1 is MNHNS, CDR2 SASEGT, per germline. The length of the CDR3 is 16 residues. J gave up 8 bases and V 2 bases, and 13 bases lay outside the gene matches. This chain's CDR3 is CASSELSARGQNGYTF. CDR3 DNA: TGTGCCAGCAGTGAACTCTCAGCCAGGGGGCAAAACGGCTACACCTTC.

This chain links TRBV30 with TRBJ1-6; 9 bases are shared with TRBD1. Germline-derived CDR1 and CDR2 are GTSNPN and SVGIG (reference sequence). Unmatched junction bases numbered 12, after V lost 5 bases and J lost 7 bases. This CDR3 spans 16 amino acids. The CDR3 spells CAWATGGGLRNSPLHF. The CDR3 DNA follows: TGTGCCTGGGCAACAGGGGGCGGCCTTCGCAATTCACCCCTCCACTTT.

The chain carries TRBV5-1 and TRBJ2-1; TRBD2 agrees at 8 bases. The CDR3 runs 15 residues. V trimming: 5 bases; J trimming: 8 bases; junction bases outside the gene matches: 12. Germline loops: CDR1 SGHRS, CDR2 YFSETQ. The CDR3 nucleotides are TGCGCCAGCAGTCCGGCGGGACTAGTCGGCGATGAGCAGTTCTTC. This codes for CASSPAGLVGDEQFF.